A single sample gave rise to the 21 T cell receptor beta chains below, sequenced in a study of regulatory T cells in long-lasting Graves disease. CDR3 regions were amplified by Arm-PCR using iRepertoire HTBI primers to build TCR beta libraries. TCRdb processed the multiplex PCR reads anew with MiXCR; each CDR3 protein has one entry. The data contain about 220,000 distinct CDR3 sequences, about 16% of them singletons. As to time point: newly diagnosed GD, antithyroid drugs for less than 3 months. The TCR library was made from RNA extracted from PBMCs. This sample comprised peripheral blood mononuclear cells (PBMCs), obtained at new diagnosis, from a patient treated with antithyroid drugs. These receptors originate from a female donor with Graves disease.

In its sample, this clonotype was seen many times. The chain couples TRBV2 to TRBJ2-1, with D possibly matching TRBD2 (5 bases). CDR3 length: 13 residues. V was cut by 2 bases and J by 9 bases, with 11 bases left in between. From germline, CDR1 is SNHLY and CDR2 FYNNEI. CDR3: CASSESLATEQFF. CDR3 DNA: TGTGCCAGCAGTGAATCTTTAGCGACTGAGCAGTTCTTC.

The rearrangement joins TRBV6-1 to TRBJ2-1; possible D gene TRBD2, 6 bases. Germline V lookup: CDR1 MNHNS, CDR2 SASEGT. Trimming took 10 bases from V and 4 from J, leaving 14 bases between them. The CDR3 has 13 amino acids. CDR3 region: CATEPAGYNEQFF. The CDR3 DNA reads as TGTGCCACCGAGCCGGCGGGATACAATGAGCAGTTCTTC.

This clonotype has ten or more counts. In nucleotides, the CDR3 is TGTGCCAGCAGAGTCTCCCCAGGGGTTAGCTATGGCTACACCTTC. It codes for CASRVSPGVSYGYTF. The chain combines TRBV6-1 with TRBJ1-2, with TRBD1 as a possible D gene (6 bases). Germline CDR1 is MNHNS and CDR2 is SASEGT. The CDR3 runs 15 residues. V was shortened by 6 bases and J by 4 bases, with 18 bases between the two germline ends.

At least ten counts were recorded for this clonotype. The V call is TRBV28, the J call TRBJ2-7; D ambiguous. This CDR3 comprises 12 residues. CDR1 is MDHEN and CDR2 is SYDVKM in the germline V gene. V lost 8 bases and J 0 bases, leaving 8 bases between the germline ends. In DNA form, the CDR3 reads TGTGCCAGCTGCGTCCGCTCCTACGAGCAGTACTTC. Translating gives CASCVRSYEQYF. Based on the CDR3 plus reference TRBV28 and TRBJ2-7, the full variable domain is DVKVTQSSRYLVKRTGEKVFLECVQDMDHENMFWYRQDPGLGLRLIYFSYDVKMKEKGDIPEGYSVSREKKERFSLILESASTNQTSMYLCASCVRSYEQYFGPGTRLTVT.

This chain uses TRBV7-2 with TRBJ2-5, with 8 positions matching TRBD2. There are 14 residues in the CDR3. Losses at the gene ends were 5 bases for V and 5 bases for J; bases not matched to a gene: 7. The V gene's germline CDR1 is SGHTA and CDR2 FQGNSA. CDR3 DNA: TGTGCCAGCAGCATCGGACTAGCCATGGAGACCCAGTACTTC. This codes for CASSIGLAMETQYF. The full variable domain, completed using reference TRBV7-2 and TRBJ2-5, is GAGVSQSPSNKVTEKGKDVELRCDPISGHTALYWYRQSLGQGLEFLIYFQGNSAPDKSGLPSDRFSAERTGGSVSTLTIQRTQQEDSAVYLCASSIGLAMETQYFGPGTRLLVL.

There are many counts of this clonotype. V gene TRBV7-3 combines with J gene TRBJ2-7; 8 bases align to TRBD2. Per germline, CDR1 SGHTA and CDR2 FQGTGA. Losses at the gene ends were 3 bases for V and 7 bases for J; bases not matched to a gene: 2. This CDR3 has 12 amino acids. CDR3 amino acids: CASSLGLEEQYF. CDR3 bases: TGTGCCAGCAGCTTGGGACTAGAGGAGCAGTACTTC.

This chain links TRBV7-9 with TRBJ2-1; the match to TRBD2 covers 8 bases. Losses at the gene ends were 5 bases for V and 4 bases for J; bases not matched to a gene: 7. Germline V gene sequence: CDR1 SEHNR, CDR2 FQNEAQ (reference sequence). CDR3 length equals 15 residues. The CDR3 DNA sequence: TGTGCCAGCAGCCATCGCCCTAGCGGGTACAATGAGCAGTTCTTC. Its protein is CASSHRPSGYNEQFF.

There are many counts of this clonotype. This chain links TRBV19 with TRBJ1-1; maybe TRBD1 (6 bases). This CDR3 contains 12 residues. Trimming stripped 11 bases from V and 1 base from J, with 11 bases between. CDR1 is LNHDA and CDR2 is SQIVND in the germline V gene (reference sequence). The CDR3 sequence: CAVLRGNTEAFF. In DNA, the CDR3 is TGTGCCGTTCTCAGGGGGAACACTGAAGCTTTCTTT. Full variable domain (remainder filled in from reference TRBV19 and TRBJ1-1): DGGITQSPKYLFRKEGQNVTLSCEQNLNHDAMYWYRQDPGQGLRLIYYSQIVNDFQKGDIAEGYSVSREKKESFPLTVTSAQKNPTAFYLCAVLRGNTEAFFGQGTRLTVV.

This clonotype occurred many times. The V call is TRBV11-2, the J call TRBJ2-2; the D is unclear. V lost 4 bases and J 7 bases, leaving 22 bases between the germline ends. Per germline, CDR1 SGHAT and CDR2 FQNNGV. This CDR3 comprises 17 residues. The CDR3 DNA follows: TGTGCCAGCAGCTCTTTGGGGATGGTAGTAGGGATCGGGGAGCTGTTTTTT. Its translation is CASSSLGMVVGIGELFF.

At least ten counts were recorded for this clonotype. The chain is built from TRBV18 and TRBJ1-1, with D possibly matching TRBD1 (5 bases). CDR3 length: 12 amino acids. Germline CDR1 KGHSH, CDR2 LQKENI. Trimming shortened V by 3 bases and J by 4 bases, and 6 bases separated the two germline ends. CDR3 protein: CASSPGRTEAFF. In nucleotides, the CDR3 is TGTGCCAGCTCACCGGGGCGCACTGAAGCTTTCTTT.

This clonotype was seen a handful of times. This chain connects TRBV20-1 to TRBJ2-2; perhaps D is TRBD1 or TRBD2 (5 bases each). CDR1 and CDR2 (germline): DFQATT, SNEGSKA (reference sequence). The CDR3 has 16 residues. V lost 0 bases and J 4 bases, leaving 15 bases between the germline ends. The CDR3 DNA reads TGCAGTGCTAGAGATCCTCAGGGCGGGTCCACCGGGGAGCTGTTTTTT. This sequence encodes CSARDPQGGSTGELFF.

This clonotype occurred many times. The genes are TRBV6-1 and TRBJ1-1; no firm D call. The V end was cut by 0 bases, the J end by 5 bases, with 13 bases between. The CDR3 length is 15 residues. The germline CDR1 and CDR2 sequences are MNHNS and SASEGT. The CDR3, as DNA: TGTGCCAGCAGTGAAGCGGAGGGCAGTGGTACTGAAGCTTTCTTT. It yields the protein CASSEAEGSGTEAFF.

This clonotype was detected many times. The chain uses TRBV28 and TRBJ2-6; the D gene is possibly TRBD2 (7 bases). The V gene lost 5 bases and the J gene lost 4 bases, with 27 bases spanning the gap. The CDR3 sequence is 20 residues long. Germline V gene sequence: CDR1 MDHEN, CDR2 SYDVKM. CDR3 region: CASSLAIGAGADKGANVLTF. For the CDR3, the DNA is TGTGCCAGCAGTCTTGCTATAGGGGCGGGGGCGGATAAAGGGGCCAACGTCCTGACTTTC.

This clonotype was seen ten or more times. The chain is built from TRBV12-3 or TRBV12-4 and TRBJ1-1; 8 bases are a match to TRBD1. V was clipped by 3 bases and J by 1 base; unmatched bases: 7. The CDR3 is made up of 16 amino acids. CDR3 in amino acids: CASSLIWGTGNTEAFF. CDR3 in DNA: TGTGCCAGCAGTTTGATTTGGGGGACAGGGAACACTGAAGCTTTCTTT.

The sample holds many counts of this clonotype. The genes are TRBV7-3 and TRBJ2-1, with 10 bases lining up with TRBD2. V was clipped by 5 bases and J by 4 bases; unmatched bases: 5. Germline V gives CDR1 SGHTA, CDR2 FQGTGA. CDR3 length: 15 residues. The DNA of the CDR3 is TGTGCCAGCAGCCCCAGGACTAGCGGATACAATGAGCAGTTCTTC. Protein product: CASSPRTSGYNEQFF.

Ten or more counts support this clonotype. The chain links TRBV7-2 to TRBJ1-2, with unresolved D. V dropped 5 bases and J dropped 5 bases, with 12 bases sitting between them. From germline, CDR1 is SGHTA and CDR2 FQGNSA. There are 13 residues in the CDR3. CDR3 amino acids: CASSPPGRYGYTF. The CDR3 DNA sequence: TGTGCCAGCAGCCCCCCGGGGAGGTATGGCTACACCTTC.

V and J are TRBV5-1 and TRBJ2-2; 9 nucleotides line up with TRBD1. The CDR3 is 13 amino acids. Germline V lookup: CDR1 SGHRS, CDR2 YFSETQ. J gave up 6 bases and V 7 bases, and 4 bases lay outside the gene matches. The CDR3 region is CASGRQGAGELFF. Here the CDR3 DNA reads TGCGCCAGCGGGAGACAGGGGGCCGGGGAGCTGTTTTTT.

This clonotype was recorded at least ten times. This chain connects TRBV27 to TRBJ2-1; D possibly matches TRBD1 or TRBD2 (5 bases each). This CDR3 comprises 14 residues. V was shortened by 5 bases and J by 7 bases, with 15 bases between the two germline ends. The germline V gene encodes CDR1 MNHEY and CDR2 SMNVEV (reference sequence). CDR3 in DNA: TGTGCCAGCAGTCGAGGGGTAGGTGAAAATGAGCAGTTCTTC. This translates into CASSRGVGENEQFF.

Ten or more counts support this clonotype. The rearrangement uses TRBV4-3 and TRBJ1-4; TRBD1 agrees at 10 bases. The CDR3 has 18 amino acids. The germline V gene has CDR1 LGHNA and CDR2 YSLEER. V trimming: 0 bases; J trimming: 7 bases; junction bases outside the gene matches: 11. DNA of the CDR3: TGCGCCAGCAGCCAAGATTGGAGAAGGACAGGGGGGTTTGAAAAACTGTTTTTT. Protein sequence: CASSQDWRRTGGFEKLFF.

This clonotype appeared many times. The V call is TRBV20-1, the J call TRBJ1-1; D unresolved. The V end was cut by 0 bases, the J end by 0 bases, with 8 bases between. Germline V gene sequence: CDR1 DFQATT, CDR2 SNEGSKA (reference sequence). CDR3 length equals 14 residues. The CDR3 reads CSARDGSMNTEAFF. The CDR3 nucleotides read TGCAGTGCTAGAGATGGCAGTATGAACACTGAAGCTTTCTTT.

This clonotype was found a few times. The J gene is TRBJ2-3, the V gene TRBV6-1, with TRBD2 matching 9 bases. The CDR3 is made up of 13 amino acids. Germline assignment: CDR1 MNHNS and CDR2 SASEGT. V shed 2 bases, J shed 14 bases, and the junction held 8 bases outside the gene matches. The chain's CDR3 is CASSESPSGIGYF. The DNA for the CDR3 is TGTGCCAGCAGTGAAAGCCCTAGCGGGATAGGGTATTTT.